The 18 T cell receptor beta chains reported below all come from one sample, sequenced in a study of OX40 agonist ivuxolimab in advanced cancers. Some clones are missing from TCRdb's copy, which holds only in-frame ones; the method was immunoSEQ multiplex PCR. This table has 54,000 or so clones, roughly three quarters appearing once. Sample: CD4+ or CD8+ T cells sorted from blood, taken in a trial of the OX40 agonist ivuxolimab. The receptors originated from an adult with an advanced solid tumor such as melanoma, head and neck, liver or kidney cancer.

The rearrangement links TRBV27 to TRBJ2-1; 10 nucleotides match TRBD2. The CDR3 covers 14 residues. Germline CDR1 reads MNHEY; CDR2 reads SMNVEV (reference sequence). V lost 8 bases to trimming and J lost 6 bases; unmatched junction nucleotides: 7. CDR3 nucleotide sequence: TGTGCCAGCCGCCCTAGCGGGAGAACCAATGAGCAGTTCTTC. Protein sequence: CASRPSGRTNEQFF.

The CDR3 DNA reads as TGTGCCAGCTCAACACAAGAGACCCAGTACTTC. This encodes CASSTQETQYF. V gene TRBV18 combines with J gene TRBJ2-5, with D hard to call. V dropped 5 bases and J dropped 2 bases, with 3 bases sitting between them. The CDR3 loop spans 11 amino acids. Germline-derived CDR1 and CDR2 are KGHSH and LQKENI.

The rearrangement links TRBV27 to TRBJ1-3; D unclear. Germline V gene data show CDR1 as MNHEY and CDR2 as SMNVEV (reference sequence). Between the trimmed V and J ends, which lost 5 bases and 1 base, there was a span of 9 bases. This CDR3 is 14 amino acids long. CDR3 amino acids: CASSHGGSGNTIYF. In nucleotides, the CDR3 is TGTGCCAGCAGTCATGGAGGTTCTGGAAACACCATATATTTT.

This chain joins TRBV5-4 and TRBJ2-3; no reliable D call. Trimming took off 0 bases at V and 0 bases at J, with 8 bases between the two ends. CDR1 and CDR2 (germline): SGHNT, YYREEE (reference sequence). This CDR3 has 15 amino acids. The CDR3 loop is CASSLDSLSTDTQYF. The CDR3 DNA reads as TGTGCCAGCAGCTTGGACAGCTTGAGCACAGATACGCAGTATTTT. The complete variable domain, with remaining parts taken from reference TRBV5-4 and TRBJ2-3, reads ETGVTQSPTHLIKTRGQQVTLRCSSQSGHNTVSWYQQALGQGPQFIFQYYREEENGRGNFPPRFSGLQFPNYSSELNVNALELDDSALYLCASSLDSLSTDTQYFGPGTRLTVL.

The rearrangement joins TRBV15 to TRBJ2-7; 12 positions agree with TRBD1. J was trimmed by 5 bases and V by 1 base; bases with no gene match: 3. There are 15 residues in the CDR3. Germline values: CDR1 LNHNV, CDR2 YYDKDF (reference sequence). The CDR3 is CATSRGDRGLDEQYF. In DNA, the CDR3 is TGTGCCACCAGCAGAGGGGACAGGGGGCTGGACGAGCAGTACTTC.

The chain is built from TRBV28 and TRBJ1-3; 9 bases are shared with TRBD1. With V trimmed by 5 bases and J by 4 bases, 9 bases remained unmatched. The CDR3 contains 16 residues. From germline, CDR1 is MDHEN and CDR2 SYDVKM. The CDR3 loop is CASSPPGTGIGNTIYF. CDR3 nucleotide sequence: TGTGCCAGCAGTCCACCCGGGACAGGGATAGGAAACACCATATATTTT.

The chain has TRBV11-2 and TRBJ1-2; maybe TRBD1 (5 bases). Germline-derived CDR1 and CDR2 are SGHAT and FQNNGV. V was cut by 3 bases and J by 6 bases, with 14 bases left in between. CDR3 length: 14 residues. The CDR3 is CASSFGTQADGYTF. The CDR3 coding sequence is TGTGCCAGCAGCTTTGGGACGCAGGCAGATGGCTACACCTTC.

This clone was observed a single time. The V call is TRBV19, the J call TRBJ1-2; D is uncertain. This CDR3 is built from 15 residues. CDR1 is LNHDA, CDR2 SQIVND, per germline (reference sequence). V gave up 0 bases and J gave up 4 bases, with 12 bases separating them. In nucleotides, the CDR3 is TGTGCCAGTAGTATAGACGTGGACCGGAGCTATGGCTACACCTTC. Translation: CASSIDVDRSYGYTF.

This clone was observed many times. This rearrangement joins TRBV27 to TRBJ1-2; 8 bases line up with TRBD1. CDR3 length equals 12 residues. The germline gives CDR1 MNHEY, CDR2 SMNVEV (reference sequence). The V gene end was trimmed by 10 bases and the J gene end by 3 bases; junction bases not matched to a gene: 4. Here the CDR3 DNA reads TGTGCCACCAAGGACAGGGACTATGGCTACACCTTC. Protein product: CATKDRDYGYTF.

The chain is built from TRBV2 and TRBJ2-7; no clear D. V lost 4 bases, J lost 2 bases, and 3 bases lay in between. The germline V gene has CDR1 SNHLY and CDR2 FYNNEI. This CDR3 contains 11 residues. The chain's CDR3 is CASSGTYEQYF. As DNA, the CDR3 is TGTGCCAGCAGTGGGACCTACGAGCAGTACTTC.

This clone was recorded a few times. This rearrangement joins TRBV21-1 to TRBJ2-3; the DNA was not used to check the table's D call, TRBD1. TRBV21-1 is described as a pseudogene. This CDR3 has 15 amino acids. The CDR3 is CASSKGDRYTDTQYF. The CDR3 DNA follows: TGTGCCAGCAGCAAAGGGGACAGATACACAGATACGCAGTATTTT.

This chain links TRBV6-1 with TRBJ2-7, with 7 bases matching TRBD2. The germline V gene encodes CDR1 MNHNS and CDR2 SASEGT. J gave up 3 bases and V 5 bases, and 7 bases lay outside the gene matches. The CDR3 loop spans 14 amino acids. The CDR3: CASSPRAGVYEQYF. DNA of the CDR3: TGTGCCAGCAGTCCAAGGGCGGGAGTCTACGAGCAGTACTTC.

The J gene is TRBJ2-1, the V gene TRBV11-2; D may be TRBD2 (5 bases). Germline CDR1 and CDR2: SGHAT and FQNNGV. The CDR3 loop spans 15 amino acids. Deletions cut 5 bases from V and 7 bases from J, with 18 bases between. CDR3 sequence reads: CASSPYGVRVNEQFF. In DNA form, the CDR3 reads TGTGCCAGCAGCCCGTACGGGGTTAGGGTAAATGAGCAGTTCTTC. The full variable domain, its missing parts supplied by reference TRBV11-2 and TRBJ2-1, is EAGVAQSPRYKIIEKRQSVAFWCNPISGHATLYWYQQILGQGPKLLIQFQNNGVVDDSQLPKDRFSAERLKGVDSTLKIQPAKLEDSAVYLCASSPYGVRVNEQFFGPGTRLTVL.

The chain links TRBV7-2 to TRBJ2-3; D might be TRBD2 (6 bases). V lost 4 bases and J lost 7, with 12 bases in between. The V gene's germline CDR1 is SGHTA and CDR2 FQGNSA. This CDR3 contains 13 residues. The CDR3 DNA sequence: TGTGCCAGCAGCTCGTACGGGGGTAATACGCAGTATTTT. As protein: CASSSYGGNTQYF. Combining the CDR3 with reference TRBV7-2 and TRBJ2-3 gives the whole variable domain GAGVSQSPSNKVTEKGKDVELRCDPISGHTALYWYRQSLGQGLEFLIYFQGNSAPDKSGLPSDRFSAERTGGSVSTLTIQRTQQEDSAVYLCASSSYGGNTQYFGPGTRLTVL.

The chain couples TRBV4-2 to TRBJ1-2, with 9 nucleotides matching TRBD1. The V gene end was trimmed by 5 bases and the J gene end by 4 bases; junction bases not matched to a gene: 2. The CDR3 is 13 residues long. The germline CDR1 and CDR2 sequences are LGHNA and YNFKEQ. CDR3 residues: CASSMTGGYGYTF. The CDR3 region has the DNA TGTGCCAGCAGCATGACAGGGGGCTATGGCTACACCTTC.

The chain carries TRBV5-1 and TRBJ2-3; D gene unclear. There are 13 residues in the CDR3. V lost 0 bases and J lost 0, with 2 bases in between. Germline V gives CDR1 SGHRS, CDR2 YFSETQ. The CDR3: CASSLGSTDTQYF. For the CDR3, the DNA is TGCGCCAGCAGCTTGGGTAGCACAGATACGCAGTATTTT.

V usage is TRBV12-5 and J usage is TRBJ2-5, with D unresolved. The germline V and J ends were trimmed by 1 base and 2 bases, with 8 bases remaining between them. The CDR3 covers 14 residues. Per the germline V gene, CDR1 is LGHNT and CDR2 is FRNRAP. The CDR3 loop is CASGLGQRQETQYF. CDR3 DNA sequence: TGTGCTAGTGGTTTGGGGCAGAGACAAGAGACCCAGTACTTC.

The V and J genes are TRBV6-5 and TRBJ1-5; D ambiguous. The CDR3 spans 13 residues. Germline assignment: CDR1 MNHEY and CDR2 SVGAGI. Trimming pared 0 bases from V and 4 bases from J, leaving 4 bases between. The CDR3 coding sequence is TGTGCCAGCAGTTACTCGCATAATCAGCCCCAGCATTTT. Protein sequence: CASSYSHNQPQHF.